These 2 T cell receptor beta chains were sequenced from one sample in a study of blood T cell repertoires in COVID-19. The assay was immunoSEQ multiplex PCR, and TCRdb's table has in-frame clones only and misses some. Here the sample spans around 260,000 clones, around 83% being singletons. The sample comprised peripheral blood. The receptor source for this set is a man between 18 and 35 years old with active or convalescent COVID-19.

This clone was seen a handful of times. The chain is built from TRBV5-1 and TRBJ2-5, with 13 nucleotides matching TRBD2. Germline V CDR1 and CDR2: SGHRS, YFSETQ. CDR3 length: 18 residues. Unmatched junction bases numbered 11, after V lost 4 bases and J lost 2 bases. The CDR3 region has the DNA TGCGCCAGCAGCAGATGGACTAGCGGGAGCGAAAGGCAAGAGACCCAGTACTTC. Translation gives CASSRWTSGSERQETQYF.

This chain uses TRBV7-2 with TRBJ1-3, with 10 bases that match TRBD1. Germline trimming cut 8 bases from V and 3 bases from J; bases unmatched to any gene: 4. The V gene's germline CDR1 is SGHTA and CDR2 FQGNSA. This CDR3 region has 14 residues. CDR3 amino acids: CASRQGAVGNTIYF. CDR3 DNA sequence: TGTGCCAGCCGACAGGGGGCGGTTGGAAACACCATATATTTT.